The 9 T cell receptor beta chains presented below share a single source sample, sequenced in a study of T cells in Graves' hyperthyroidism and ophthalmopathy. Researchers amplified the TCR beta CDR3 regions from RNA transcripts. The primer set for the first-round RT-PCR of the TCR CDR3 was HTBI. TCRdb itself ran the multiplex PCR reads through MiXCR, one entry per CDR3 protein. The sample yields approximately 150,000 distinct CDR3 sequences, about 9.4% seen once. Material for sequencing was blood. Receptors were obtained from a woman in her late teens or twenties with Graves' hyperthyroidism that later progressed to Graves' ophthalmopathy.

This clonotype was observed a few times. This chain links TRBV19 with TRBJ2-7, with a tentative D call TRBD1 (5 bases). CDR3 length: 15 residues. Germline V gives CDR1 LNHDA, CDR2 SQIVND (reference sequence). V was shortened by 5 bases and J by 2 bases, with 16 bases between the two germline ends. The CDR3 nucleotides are TGTGCCAGTAGTTCGAAAGTCGGACACACCTACGAGCAGTACTTC. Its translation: CASSSKVGHTYEQYF.

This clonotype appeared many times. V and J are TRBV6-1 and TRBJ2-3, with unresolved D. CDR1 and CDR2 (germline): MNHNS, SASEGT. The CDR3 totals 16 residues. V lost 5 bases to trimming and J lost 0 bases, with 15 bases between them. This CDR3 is CASSLSELSSTDTQYF. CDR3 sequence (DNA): TGTGCCAGCAGTTTATCGGAGTTGTCAAGCACAGATACGCAGTATTTT.

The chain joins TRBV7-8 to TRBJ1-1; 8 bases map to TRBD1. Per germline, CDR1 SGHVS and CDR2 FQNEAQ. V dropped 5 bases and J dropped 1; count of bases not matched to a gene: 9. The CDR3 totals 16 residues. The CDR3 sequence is CASSPRTGRPNTEAFF. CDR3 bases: TGTGCCAGCAGCCCCCGGACAGGGCGCCCGAACACTGAAGCTTTCTTT.

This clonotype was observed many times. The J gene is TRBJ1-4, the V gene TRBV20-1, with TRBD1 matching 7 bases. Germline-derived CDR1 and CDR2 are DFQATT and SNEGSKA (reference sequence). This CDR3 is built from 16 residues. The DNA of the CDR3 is TGCAGGGGACCTGGGACAGCCCCTAAGGGGGATGAAAAACTGTTTTTT. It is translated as CRGPGTAPKGDEKLFF.

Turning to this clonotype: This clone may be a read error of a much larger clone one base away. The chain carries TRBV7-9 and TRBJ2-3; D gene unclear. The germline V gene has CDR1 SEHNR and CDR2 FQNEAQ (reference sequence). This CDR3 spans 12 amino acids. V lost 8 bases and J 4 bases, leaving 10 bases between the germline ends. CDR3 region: CASGRSSDTQYF. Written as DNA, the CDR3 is TGTGCCAGCGGCCGGTCATCAGATACGCAGTATTTT.

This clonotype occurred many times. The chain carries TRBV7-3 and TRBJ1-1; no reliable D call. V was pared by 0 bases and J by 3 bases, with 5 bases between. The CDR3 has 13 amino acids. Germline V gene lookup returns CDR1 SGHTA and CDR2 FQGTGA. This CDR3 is CASSLTVYTEAFF. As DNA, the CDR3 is TGTGCCAGCAGCTTAACGGTGTACACTGAAGCTTTCTTT.

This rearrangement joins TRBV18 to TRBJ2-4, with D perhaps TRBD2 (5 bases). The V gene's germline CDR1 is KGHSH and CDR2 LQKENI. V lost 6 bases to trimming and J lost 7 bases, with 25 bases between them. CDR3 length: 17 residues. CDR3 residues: CASSPRNQLDKRNIQYF. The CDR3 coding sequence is TGTGCCAGCTCCCCTAGAAACCAACTAGACAAACGGAACATTCAGTACTTC. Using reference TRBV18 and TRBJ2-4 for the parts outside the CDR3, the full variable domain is NAGVMQNPRHLVRRRGQEARLRCSPMKGHSHVYWYRQLPEEGLKFMVYLQKENIIDESGMPKERFSAEFPKEGPSILRIQQVVRGDSAAYFCASSPRNQLDKRNIQYFGAGTRLSVL.

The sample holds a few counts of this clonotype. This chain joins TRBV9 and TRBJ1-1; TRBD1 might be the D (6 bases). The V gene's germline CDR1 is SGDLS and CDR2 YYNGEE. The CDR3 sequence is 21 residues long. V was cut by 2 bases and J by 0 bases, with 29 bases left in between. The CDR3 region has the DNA TGTGCCAGCAGCGTCGGTCCTTCGTTGAGGACAGCGGGATGGGTGAACACTGAAGCTTTCTTT. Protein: CASSVGPSLRTAGWVNTEAFF.

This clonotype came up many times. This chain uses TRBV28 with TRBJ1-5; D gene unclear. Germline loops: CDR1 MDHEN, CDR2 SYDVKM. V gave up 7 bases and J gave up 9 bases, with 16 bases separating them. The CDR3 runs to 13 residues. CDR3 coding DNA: TGTGCCAGCAACCAACGGGATCCGGGGCCCCAGCATTTT. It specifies CASNQRDPGPQHF.